What follows are 15 T cell receptor beta chains derived from one specimen sequenced in a study of blood T cell repertoires in COVID-19. Produced via immunoSEQ multiplex PCR; TCRdb's table is partial and in-frame only. The table records approximately 49,000 clones, about 81% of them present only once. Sequencing was performed on peripheral blood. These receptors all come from a middle-aged man with acute or convalescent COVID-19.

This clone was observed a single time. The chain couples TRBV3-1 (or the pseudogene TRBV3-2) to TRBJ2-7, with D maybe TRBD2 (5 bases). V was shortened by 1 base and J by 9 bases, with 7 bases between the two germline ends. The CDR3 totals 11 residues. Germline V lookup: CDR1 LGHDT, CDR2 YNNKEL (reference sequence). The CDR3 is CASSQGRGQYF. CDR3 in DNA: TGTGCCAGCAGCCAAGGCCGGGGGCAGTACTTC.

The rearrangement joins TRBV3-1 (or the pseudogene TRBV3-2) to TRBJ2-1, with D tentatively TRBD2 (5 bases). Trimming stripped 0 bases from V and 12 bases from J, with 21 bases between. Germline V gene lookup returns CDR1 LGHDT and CDR2 YNNKEL (reference sequence). The CDR3 spans 16 residues. CDR3 nucleotide sequence: TGTGCCAGCAGCCAAGAATTTGACGTAACGGGGAAAGGGCAGTTCTTC. It is translated as CASSQEFDVTGKGQFF.

The chain has TRBV19 and TRBJ1-1; TRBD1 might be the D (5 bases). Trimming removed 7 bases from V and 0 bases from J, with 9 bases in between. The CDR3 is 13 amino acids. The germline CDR1 and CDR2 sequences are LNHDA and SQIVND (reference sequence). In nucleotides, the CDR3 is TGTGCCAGTAAGTACAGGTTGAACACTGAAGCTTTCTTT. Protein product: CASKYRLNTEAFF. Supplemented by reference TRBV19 and TRBJ1-1, the full variable domain reads DGGITQSPKYLFRKEGQNVTLSCEQNLNHDAMYWYRQDPGQGLRLIYYSQIVNDFQKGDIAEGYSVSREKKESFPLTVTSAQKNPTAFYLCASKYRLNTEAFFGQGTRLTVV.

The J gene is TRBJ2-1, the V gene TRBV5-1; 11 nucleotides line up with TRBD2. V shed 5 bases and J 9 bases; nucleotides not matched to a gene: 7. Germline V gene data show CDR1 as SGHRS and CDR2 as YFSETQ. The CDR3 runs 14 residues. CDR3 sequence: CASSLAGGPGEQFF. CDR3 nucleotide sequence: TGCGCCAGCAGTTTAGCGGGGGGGCCGGGTGAGCAGTTCTTC.

This sequence joins TRBV4-2 and TRBJ1-6; the D is unclear. CDR3 length: 15 residues. The V gene lost 0 bases and the J gene lost 6 bases, with 9 bases spanning the gap. The germline V gene has CDR1 LGHNA and CDR2 YNFKEQ. The CDR3 DNA reads TGTGCCAGCAGCCAAGAGAGTACGGGTAATTCACCCCTCCACTTT. As protein: CASSQESTGNSPLHF.

The chain combines TRBV28 with TRBJ1-5; 7 positions agree with TRBD1. CDR1 MDHEN and CDR2 SYDVKM come from the germline V gene. J lost 4 bases, V lost 6 bases, and 9 bases had no gene match. The length of the CDR3 is 15 residues. CDR3 coding DNA: TGTGCCAGCAGACCCGACAGGGTGAGGAATCAGCCCCAGCATTTT. Its protein is CASRPDRVRNQPQHF.

This chain joins TRBV2 and TRBJ1-5; maybe TRBD1 (6 bases). The germline gives CDR1 SNHLY, CDR2 FYNNEI. The length of the CDR3 is 13 residues. Between the trimmed V and J ends, which lost 6 bases and 7 bases, there was a span of 13 bases. CDR3 sequence reads: CASRQDSVQPQHF. CDR3 in DNA: TGTGCCAGCAGACAGGACAGCGTCCAGCCCCAGCATTTT.

The chain has TRBV6-1 and TRBJ1-3; 8 bases agree with TRBD1. This CDR3 contains 16 residues. Looked up from germline, CDR1 is MNHNS and CDR2 is SASEGT. Trimming took 4 bases from V and 0 from J; bases not matched to a gene: 5. The CDR3 protein is CASSGGTGTSGNTIYF. The CDR3 bases are TGTGCCAGCAGTGGGGGGACAGGCACCTCTGGAAACACCATATATTTT.

This chain uses TRBV28 with TRBJ1-5, with TRBD1 as a possible D gene (5 bases). The CDR3 length is 15 residues. V was pared by 5 bases and J by 0 bases, with 11 bases between. From germline, CDR1 is MDHEN and CDR2 SYDVKM. The CDR3 DNA is TGTGCCAGCAGTACCCAGGGAACTAGCAATCAGCCCCAGCATTTT. Residues: CASSTQGTSNQPQHF.

In DNA, the CDR3 is TGTGCCAGCACAAGACAGGCCACAGATACGCAGTATTTT. Its protein is CASTRQATDTQYF. The chain couples TRBV27 to TRBJ2-3, with D maybe TRBD1 (6 bases). Germline V gives CDR1 MNHEY, CDR2 SMNVEV (reference sequence). CDR3 length: 13 residues. The V gene lost 7 bases and the J gene lost 2 bases, with 10 bases spanning the gap.

The genes are TRBV3-1 (or the pseudogene TRBV3-2) and TRBJ2-1, with 9 nucleotides matching TRBD1. Trimming cost V 0 bases and J 7 bases; bases outside gene matches: 1. The CDR3 length is 14 residues. Looked up from germline, CDR1 is LGHDT and CDR2 is YNNKEL (reference sequence). The DNA for the CDR3 is TGTGCCAGCAGCCAAGAGGGGACAGGGAATGAGCAGTTCTTC. It is translated as CASSQEGTGNEQFF.

The CDR3 nucleotides are TGTGCCAGCAGCTCCCTAGCGGCGAACACCGGGGAGCTGTTTTTT. Protein sequence: CASSSLAANTGELFF. The chain links TRBV7-3 to TRBJ2-2, with 7 positions matching TRBD2. V dropped 4 bases and J dropped 0; count of bases not matched to a gene: 2. Germline V gene lookup returns CDR1 SGHTA and CDR2 FQGTGA. This CDR3 has 15 residues. Complete variable domain (other parts from reference TRBV7-3 and TRBJ2-2): GAGVSQTPSNKVTEKGKYVELRCDPISGHTALYWYRQSLGQGPEFLIYFQGTGAADDSGLPNDRFFAVRPEGSVSTLKIQRTERGDSAVYLCASSSLAANTGELFFGEGSRLTVL.

The V gene is TRBV28, the J gene TRBJ1-2; D is unclear. CDR1 MDHEN and CDR2 SYDVKM come from the germline V gene. Between the trimmed V and J ends, which lost 8 bases and 4 bases, there was a span of 17 bases. The CDR3 runs to 14 residues. CDR3 in DNA: TGTGCCAGCCGGCCCGATGGGAGTCTCTATGGCTACACCTTC. Translation: CASRPDGSLYGYTF.

This clone was recorded only once. The V call is TRBV14, the J call TRBJ2-4, with 9 bases aligning to TRBD2. Trimming at V came to 3 bases and at J to 2 bases, leaving 5 bases not matched to a gene. CDR1 and CDR2 from the germline V gene are SGHDN and FVKESK. The CDR3 consists of 16 residues. The CDR3 coding sequence is TGTGCCAGCAGCCACCTAGCGGGACCAACCAAAAACATTCAGTACTTC. Amino acids: CASSHLAGPTKNIQYF.

A few counts support this clone. This sequence joins TRBV27 and TRBJ1-3, with 7 bases identical to TRBD1. The germline CDR1 and CDR2 sequences are MNHEY and SMNVEV (reference sequence). V shed 6 bases, J shed 10 bases, and the junction held 9 bases outside the gene matches. The CDR3 runs 13 residues. DNA for the CDR3: TGTGCCAGCAGAGACAGGGCCTCGGGTACCATATATTTT. Its translation is CASRDRASGTIYF.